A single sample is the source of the 32 T cell receptor beta chains below, sequenced in a study of Tregs in tolerant kidney transplant recipients (dated by TCRdb to between 2018 and 2021). The time point label on this specimen signifies: blood sample drawn before combined kidney and bone marrow transplant. Libraries were made using the immunoSEQ multiplex PCR assay. TCRdb holds this immuneACCESS table with in-frame rearrangements only. Some clones are missing; in checked studies, unresolved V genes explain under half, and the rest has no known cause. The sample includes fewer than 100,000 clones, with more than 85% observed a single time. Clones ranked in the top ten supply approximately 0.35% of the sample. This sample comprised Tregs from blood, obtained before the transplant. These receptors were obtained from a human donor who received a combined kidney and bone marrow transplant.

V gene TRBV13 combines with J gene TRBJ2-5; 7 nucleotides align to TRBD2. Germline CDR1 is PRHDT and CDR2 is FYEKMQ (reference sequence). The trim removed 6 bases at V and 5 bases at J, leaving 9 bases unmatched. The CDR3 has 14 amino acids. CDR3 residues: CASSKDRRGETQYF. CDR3 DNA: TGTGCCAGCAGTAAGGACCGGCGGGGGGAGACCCAGTACTTC. Filled out from reference TRBV13 and TRBJ2-5, the complete variable domain reads AAGVIQSPRHLIKEKRETATLKCYPIPRHDTVYWYQQGPGQDPQFLISFYEKMQSDKGSIPDRFSAQQFSDYHSELNMSSLELGDSALYFCASSKDRRGETQYFGPGTRLLVL.

The chain carries TRBV18 and TRBJ2-7; 7 positions agree with TRBD2. This CDR3 region has 16 residues. V gave up 1 base and J gave up 0 bases; unmatched junction bases: 6. Germline values: CDR1 KGHSH, CDR2 LQKENI. In nucleotides, the CDR3 is TGTGCCAGCTCACCACTGGGGAGGGTGGGCTCCTACGAGCAGTACTTC. This encodes CASSPLGRVGSYEQYF.

The rearrangement joins TRBV4-2 to TRBJ1-3; 7 bases line up with TRBD1. CDR3 length: 14 residues. V dropped 2 bases and J dropped 4; count of bases not matched to a gene: 2. Per germline, CDR1 LGHNA and CDR2 YNFKEQ. The CDR3 DNA reads TGTGCCAGCAGCCAACCGACAGGGGGAAACACCATATATTTT. It yields the protein CASSQPTGGNTIYF.

With regard to this clone: At the DNA level, this CDR3 is encoded by other sequences in the same sample as well. The V call is TRBV5-1, the J call TRBJ1-3, with D unclear. Germline CDR1 reads SGHRS; CDR2 reads YFSETQ. The CDR3 spans 13 residues. V dropped 4 bases and J dropped 0 bases, with 5 bases sitting between them. The CDR3 DNA follows: TGCGCCAGCAGCCTTAACTCTGGAAACACCATATATTTT. Amino acid sequence: CASSLNSGNTIYF.

J is TRBJ1-1 and V is TRBV11-2; D is uncertain. The ends were cut back, 5 bases at V and 5 bases at J, with 12 bases in the middle. The CDR3 runs 13 residues. Germline CDR1 SGHAT, CDR2 FQNNGV. The chain's CDR3 is CASSGGPTTEAFF. CDR3 DNA sequence: TGTGCCAGCAGCGGTGGACCAACGACTGAAGCTTTCTTT. Complete variable domain (other parts from reference TRBV11-2 and TRBJ1-1): EAGVAQSPRYKIIEKRQSVAFWCNPISGHATLYWYQQILGQGPKLLIQFQNNGVVDDSQLPKDRFSAERLKGVDSTLKIQPAKLEDSAVYLCASSGGPTTEAFFGQGTRLTVV.

The chain employs TRBV4-2 and TRBJ2-1; 7 nucleotides agree with TRBD2. This CDR3 region has 18 residues. CDR1 is LGHNA and CDR2 is YNFKEQ in the germline V gene. Unmatched junction bases numbered 15, after V lost 5 bases and J lost 2 bases. CDR3 DNA: TGTGCCAGCAGCGCTCAATCCCTCCGAGCGGGACCCTACAATGAGCAGTTCTTC. Its protein is CASSAQSLRAGPYNEQFF.

This clone was recorded a few times. In nucleotides, the CDR3 is TGTGCCATCAGTGAACAGGGGGCAACTAATGAAAAACTGTTTTTT. Its translation is CAISEQGATNEKLFF. The J gene is TRBJ1-4, the V gene TRBV10-3, with 8 bases that match TRBD1. CDR3 length: 15 residues. Germline V gene lookup returns CDR1 ENHRY and CDR2 SYGVKD. Unmatched junction bases numbered 0, after V lost 3 bases and J lost 0 bases.

This clone was counted a few times. The rearrangement links TRBV14 to TRBJ2-5; either TRBD1 or TRBD2 may fit D (5 bases each). V gave up 4 bases and J gave up 7 bases, with 16 bases separating them. CDR3 length: 14 amino acids. Germline CDR1 is SGHDN and CDR2 is FVKESK. CDR3 nucleotide sequence: TGTGCCAGCAGCCTAATTGCCGGGACGGGGACCCAGTACTTC. It translates to CASSLIAGTGTQYF.

The rearrangement uses TRBV4-3 and TRBJ2-1; no reliable D call. Trimming stripped 4 bases from V and 6 bases from J, with 10 bases between. Germline-derived CDR1 and CDR2 are LGHNA and YSLEER. The CDR3 is 13 residues long. CDR3 nucleotides: TGCGCCAGCAGCCCCCAGCTGTTCAATGAGCAGTTCTTC. Its translation: CASSPQLFNEQFF.

This clone was counted once. This chain connects TRBV6-5 to TRBJ2-7; maybe TRBD2 (6 bases). This CDR3 has 16 residues. Germline CDR1 MNHEY, CDR2 SVGAGI. V gave up 0 bases and J gave up 4 bases, with 16 bases separating them. The chain's CDR3 is CASSYSSRAGQYEQYF. For the CDR3, the DNA is TGTGCCAGCAGTTACTCGAGTAGAGCGGGTCAGTACGAGCAGTACTTC.

The gene calls are TRBV19 and TRBJ2-2; 7 nucleotides align to TRBD1. The V segment lost 8 bases and the J segment 5 bases; nucleotides outside the gene matches: 8. The V gene's germline CDR1 is LNHDA and CDR2 SQIVND (reference sequence). This CDR3 is 14 amino acids long. The CDR3 nucleotides are TGTGCCAGTCGCTTCACCAGGGGGACCGGGGAGCTGTTTTTT. Residues: CASRFTRGTGELFF.

The rearrangement uses TRBV7-9 and TRBJ2-1, with TRBD2 identical over 7 bases. Germline CDR1 SEHNR, CDR2 FQNEAQ (reference sequence). The junction had 17 bases not matched to a gene; V was cut back by 6 bases and J by 6 bases. The CDR3 totals 17 residues. The CDR3 DNA sequence: TGTGCCAGCAGTCGGAGAGTAGCGGGCTCCTGGCCCAATGAGCAGTTCTTC. Protein: CASSRRVAGSWPNEQFF.

This chain connects TRBV5-1 to TRBJ2-2, with D tentatively TRBD1 (6 bases). The CDR3 has 15 residues. V lost 4 bases to trimming and J lost 4 bases, with 14 bases between them. Germline V gene sequence: CDR1 SGHRS, CDR2 YFSETQ. The CDR3 DNA reads as TGCGCCAGCAGCCTCAGGGGAATGGGCACCGGGGAGCTGTTTTTT. The encoded protein is CASSLRGMGTGELFF.

The rearrangement uses TRBV18 and TRBJ1-4; D may be TRBD1 (6 bases). The V gene's germline CDR1 is KGHSH and CDR2 LQKENI. The V and J ends lost 2 bases and 2 bases respectively, with 9 bases between them. The CDR3 is 15 residues long. CDR3 sequence (DNA): TGTGCCAGCTCACCAACAGGGCGGACTAATGAAAAACTGTTTTTT. Translated: CASSPTGRTNEKLFF.

The rearrangement joins TRBV18 to TRBJ2-7, with TRBD2 matching over 8 bases. The CDR3 extends over 15 amino acids. The germline gives CDR1 KGHSH, CDR2 LQKENI. The J segment lost 3 bases and the V segment lost 3 bases, leaving 7 bases of the junction unmatched. The CDR3: CASSPGAGEVYEQYF. As DNA, the CDR3 is TGTGCCAGCTCACCCGGAGCGGGAGAAGTCTACGAGCAGTACTTC.

The chain carries TRBV10-2 and TRBJ1-4; possibly TRBD1 for D (6 bases). The ends were cut back, 7 bases at V and 0 bases at J, with 18 bases in the middle. Germline V gene sequence: CDR1 WSHSY, CDR2 SAAADI. The CDR3 spans 17 residues. As DNA, the CDR3 is TGCGCCAGCATGGGAAGTATGGGGGGCGCAACTAATGAAAAACTGTTTTTT. Its translation is CASMGSMGGATNEKLFF.

V is TRBV7-3 and J is TRBJ2-1; 8 nucleotides align to TRBD2. CDR1 is SGHTA, CDR2 FQGTGA, per germline. This CDR3 is 14 amino acids long. V lost 5 bases to trimming and J lost 1 base; unmatched junction nucleotides: 1. The CDR3 is CASSRLASYNEQFF. The DNA of the CDR3 is TGTGCCAGCAGCCGACTAGCGTCCTACAATGAGCAGTTCTTC.

This sequence joins TRBV6-5 and TRBJ1-3, with no clear D. Trimming took off 2 bases at V and 0 bases at J, with 8 bases between the two ends. CDR1 and CDR2 (germline): MNHEY, SVGAGI. The CDR3 consists of 15 residues. The CDR3 protein is CASSYGGDSGNTIYF. The CDR3 bases are TGTGCCAGCAGTTACGGCGGGGACTCTGGAAACACCATATATTTT.

This rearrangement joins TRBV10-3 to TRBJ2-1; no clear D. The germline V and J ends were trimmed by 3 bases and 0 bases, with 6 bases remaining between them. This CDR3 has 14 amino acids. The germline V gene has CDR1 ENHRY and CDR2 SYGVKD. The CDR3 DNA follows: TGTGCCATCAGTGACAGTTTCTCCTACAATGAGCAGTTCTTC. It is translated as CAISDSFSYNEQFF.

The gene calls are TRBV6-5 and TRBJ2-5; a weak D match, TRBD2 (7 bases). The DNA end is a closer match to TRBJ2-7, so the J assignment may be wrong. This CDR3 comprises 15 residues. Germline V CDR1 and CDR2: MNHEY, SVGAGI. CDR3 DNA: TGTGCCAGCAGTTATTCCGGGGGGCTGGGGTACGAGCAGTACTTC. The encoded protein is CASSYSGGLGYEQYF.

This chain joins TRBV27 and TRBJ2-7; a possible D gene is TRBD1 (5 bases). This CDR3 spans 15 amino acids. Germline V CDR1 and CDR2: MNHEY, SMNVEV (reference sequence). The ends were cut back, 3 bases at V and 0 bases at J, with 12 bases in the middle. The CDR3 DNA is TGTGCCAGCAGTTTGTACGCAGGACACTCCTACGAGCAGTACTTC. Amino acid sequence: CASSLYAGHSYEQYF.

The gene calls are TRBV12-5 and TRBJ1-1; D remains ambiguous. Germline-derived CDR1 and CDR2 are LGHNT and FRNRAP. V lost 6 bases, J lost 5 bases, and 7 bases lay in between. The CDR3 runs to 11 residues. CDR3 nucleotide sequence: TGTGCTAGTGGCCGGGGTACTGAAGCTTTCTTT. The encoded protein is CASGRGTEAFF. The full variable domain, completed using reference TRBV12-5 and TRBJ1-1, is DARVTQTPRHKVTEMGQEVTMRCQPILGHNTVFWYRQTMMQGLELLAYFRNRAPLDDSGMPKDRFSAEMPDATLATLKIQPSEPRDSAVYFCASGRGTEAFFGQGTRLTVV.

CDR3 sequence reads: CASMGTGNTGELFF. DNA for the CDR3: TGTGCCAGTATGGGGACGGGGAACACCGGGGAGCTGTTTTTT. The J gene is TRBJ2-2, the V gene TRBV19; D could derive from TRBD1 or TRBD2 (5 bases each). V gave up 7 bases and J gave up 1 base, with 10 bases separating them. The CDR3 is made up of 14 amino acids. CDR1 LNHDA and CDR2 SQIVND come from the germline V gene (reference sequence).

The CDR3 DNA reads TGTGCCAGCAGTGAAGTCAGAGAATCTCAGTTCTTC. It yields the protein CASSEVRESQFF. The chain employs TRBV2 and TRBJ2-1; D call uncertain. The CDR3 has 12 amino acids. The germline V and J ends were trimmed by 1 base and 13 bases, with 11 bases remaining between them. Germline V gives CDR1 SNHLY, CDR2 FYNNEI.

This CDR3 reads CAGGTGGSAGTF. CDR3 coding DNA: TGTGCGGGCGGGACAGGGGGTTCTGCCGGCACCTTC. The J gene is TRBJ1-2, the V gene TRBV28; 11 nucleotides line up with TRBD1. The CDR3 is made up of 12 amino acids. Germline V gene lookup returns CDR1 MDHEN and CDR2 SYDVKM.

The rearrangement links TRBV28 to TRBJ2-7, with D possibly TRBD2 on 7 matching bases. The CDR3 is 14 residues long. The germline V gene encodes CDR1 MDHEN and CDR2 SYDVKM. V was trimmed by 7 bases and J by 1 base, leaving 14 bases between them. CDR3 in amino acids: CASTLGGLSYEQYF. Here the CDR3 DNA reads TGTGCCAGCACCCTCGGGGGGCTTTCCTACGAGCAGTACTTC.

The chain uses TRBV6-5 and TRBJ2-3, with 7 bases fitting TRBD1. There are 14 residues in the CDR3. The V segment lost 4 bases and the J segment 7 bases; nucleotides outside the gene matches: 8. The germline CDR1 and CDR2 sequences are MNHEY and SVGAGI. This chain's CDR3 is CASSLEGARNTQYF. The CDR3 region has the DNA TGTGCCAGCAGTTTAGAGGGGGCGCGTAATACGCAGTATTTT.

The chain employs TRBV7-2 and TRBJ2-7, with 12 bases fitting TRBD2. Germline values: CDR1 SGHTA, CDR2 FQGNSA. Germline trimming cut 2 bases from V and 4 bases from J; bases unmatched to any gene: 6. The CDR3 totals 16 residues. This chain's CDR3 is CASSLWATSGSYEQYF. Here the CDR3 DNA reads TGTGCCAGCAGCTTATGGGCGACTAGCGGGAGTTACGAGCAGTACTTC.

This rearrangement joins TRBV27 to TRBJ2-5; no firm D call. The CDR3 loop spans 12 amino acids. Germline CDR1 MNHEY, CDR2 SMNVEV (reference sequence). Between the trimmed V and J ends, which lost 9 bases and 5 bases, there was a span of 13 bases. DNA for the CDR3: TGTGCCAGAGTTTCCCCCCCGGAGACCCAGTACTTC. This translates into CARVSPPETQYF.

V is TRBV6-1 and J is TRBJ2-7; D is undetermined. The CDR3 sequence is 14 residues long. V was trimmed by 7 bases and J by 0 bases, leaving 13 bases between them. CDR1 MNHNS and CDR2 SASEGT come from the germline V gene. CDR3 in amino acids: CASTLGLSSYEQYF. The CDR3 nucleotides read TGTGCCAGCACCCTAGGGCTGAGCTCCTACGAGCAGTACTTC.

CDR3 DNA sequence: TGTGCCAGCAGTTACCTAGGGGGAACTAGCACAGATACGCAGTATTTT. It codes for CASSYLGGTSTDTQYF. The chain uses TRBV6-5 and TRBJ2-3, with D possibly being TRBD1 (6 bases). V shed 2 bases and J shed 0 bases, with 12 bases lying between them. Germline V gives CDR1 MNHEY, CDR2 SVGAGI. The CDR3 covers 16 residues.

The chain joins TRBV30 to TRBJ1-1; weak D call: TRBD1 (5 bases). This CDR3 is built from 13 residues. V lost 2 bases and J 2 bases, leaving 9 bases between the germline ends. Germline V gene lookup returns CDR1 GTSNPN and CDR2 SVGIG (reference sequence). This CDR3 reads CAWSRGLNTEAFF. In DNA, the CDR3 is TGTGCCTGGAGTAGGGGTCTAAACACTGAAGCTTTCTTT.